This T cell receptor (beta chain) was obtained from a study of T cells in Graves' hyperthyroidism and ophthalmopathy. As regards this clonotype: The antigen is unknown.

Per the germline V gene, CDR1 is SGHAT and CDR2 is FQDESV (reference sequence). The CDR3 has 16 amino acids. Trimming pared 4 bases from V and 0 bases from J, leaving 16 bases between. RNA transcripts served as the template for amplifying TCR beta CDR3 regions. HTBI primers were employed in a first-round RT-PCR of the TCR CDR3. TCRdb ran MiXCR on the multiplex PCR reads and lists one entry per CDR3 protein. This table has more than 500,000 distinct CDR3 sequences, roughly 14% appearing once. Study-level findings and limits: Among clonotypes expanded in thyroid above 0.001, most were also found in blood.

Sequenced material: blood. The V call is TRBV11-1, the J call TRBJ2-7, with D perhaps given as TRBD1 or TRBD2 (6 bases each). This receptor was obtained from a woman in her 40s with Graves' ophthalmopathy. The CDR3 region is CASSWMVGGHSYEQYF. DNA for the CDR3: TGTGCCAGCAGCTGGATGGTAGGGGGGCACTCCTACGAGCAGTACTTC.